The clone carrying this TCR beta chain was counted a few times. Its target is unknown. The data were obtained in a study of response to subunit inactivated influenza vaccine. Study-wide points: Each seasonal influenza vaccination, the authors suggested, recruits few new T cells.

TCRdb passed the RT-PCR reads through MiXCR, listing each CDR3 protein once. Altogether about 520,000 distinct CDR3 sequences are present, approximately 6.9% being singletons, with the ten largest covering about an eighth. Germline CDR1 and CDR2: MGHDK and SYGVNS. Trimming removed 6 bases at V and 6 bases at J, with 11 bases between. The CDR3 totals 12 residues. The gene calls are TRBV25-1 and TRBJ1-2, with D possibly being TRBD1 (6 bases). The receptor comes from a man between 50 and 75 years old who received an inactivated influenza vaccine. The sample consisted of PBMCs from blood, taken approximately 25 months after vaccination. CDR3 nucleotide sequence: TGTGCCAGCAGCGAAGGGGGGAATGGCTACACCTTC. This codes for CASSEGGNGYTF.